Following are 4 T cell receptor beta chains from one sample sequenced in a study of regulatory T cells in long-lasting Graves disease. Time point given: newly diagnosed GD, antithyroid drugs for less than 3 months. Isolated PBMC RNA provided the starting material for the TCR library. The TCR beta library used iRepertoire HTBI primers with Arm-PCR amplification of CDR3. MiXCR, run by TCRdb on the multiplex PCR reads, gives a single entry per CDR3 protein. Among over 500,000 distinct CDR3 sequences listed, about 16% were seen once. The sample also formed part of further work on T cells in Graves' hyperthyroidism and ophthalmopathy.

Here the sequenced sample was peripheral blood mononuclear cells (PBMCs), taken at new diagnosis, from a patient treated with antithyroid drugs. All receptors come from a man in his late teens or twenties with Graves disease.

The chain joins TRBV7-2 to TRBJ2-4; 7 nucleotides agree with TRBD2. In germline, CDR1 is SGHTA, CDR2 FQGNSA. V lost 8 bases and J lost 0; bases outside the gene matches: 13. The CDR3 length is 17 residues. In nucleotides, the CDR3 is TGTGCCAGCGAGCCCAGGAGGGAGGGAATAGCCAAAAACATTCAGTACTTC. Its protein product is CASEPRREGIAKNIQYF.

To note about this clonotype: One base away lies a much larger clone, so this may be a sequencing read error. V gene TRBV7-9 combines with J gene TRBJ1-1; D possibly corresponds to TRBD1 (5 bases). The CDR3 loop spans 15 amino acids. V lost 5 bases, J lost 1 base, and 14 bases lay in between. Germline V gene sequence: CDR1 SEHNR, CDR2 FQNEAQ (reference sequence). In DNA form, the CDR3 reads TGTGCCAGCAGCAGAAGGGGTGTGAAGAACACTGAAGCTTTCTTT. This sequence encodes CASSRRGVKNTEAFF.

This clonotype was counted many times. V gene TRBV12-3 or TRBV12-4 combines with J gene TRBJ2-7; 9 nucleotides match TRBD1. The CDR3 sequence is 16 residues long. With 4 bases clipped from V and 2 bases from J, the junction kept 9 bases outside the gene matches. Here the CDR3 reads CASSSQIQGAPYEQYF. As DNA, the CDR3 is TGTGCCAGCAGTTCTCAAATACAGGGGGCCCCCTACGAGCAGTACTTC.

The chain recombines TRBV4-2 with TRBJ2-3; D possibly matches TRBD1 or TRBD2 (5 bases each). With 5 bases removed from V and 0 bases from J, the gap between germline ends came to 18 bases. Germline assignment: CDR1 LGHNA and CDR2 YNFKEQ. The CDR3 is 17 residues long. In nucleotides, the CDR3 is TGTGCCAGCAGCATTGGGGGAGTGGAGGCTAGCACAGATACGCAGTATTTT. Amino acid sequence: CASSIGGVEASTDTQYF.